Presented here are 20 T cell receptor beta chains from one specimen sequenced in a study of T-cell memory formation after mild COVID-19. Each CDR3 protein is one row after TCRdb ran MiXCR on the 5' RACE reads. Here the sample spans under 110,000 distinct CDR3 sequences, about a sixth being singletons. Sequenced sample: PBMCs or a T cell subset sorted from them (not recorded which). These receptors were taken from an adult woman who had mild COVID-19 (a few samples of this study predate the infection). Cell type and time point are not known.

About this clonotype: At one boundary the junction diverges from the germline segment, which might be a read error. The chain combines TRBV24-1 with TRBJ1-2; D remains ambiguous. This CDR3 is 11 amino acids long. From germline, CDR1 is KGHDR and CDR2 SFDVKD. The CDR3 is CATNDLDGYTF. The CDR3 DNA reads as TGTGCCACCAATGATTTGGATGGCTACACCTTC.

This clonotype was detected many times. This chain joins TRBV7-9 and TRBJ2-7; 11 nucleotides align to TRBD2. V lost 8 bases, J lost 5 bases, and 8 bases stayed unmatched. In germline, CDR1 is SEHNR, CDR2 FQNEAQ (reference sequence). The CDR3 extends over 14 amino acids. CDR3 in amino acids: CASATSGKSNEQYF. DNA of the CDR3: TGTGCCAGCGCGACTAGCGGGAAATCCAACGAGCAGTACTTC.

This clonotype has only one observation. The J gene is TRBJ2-5, the V gene TRBV20-1; 8 bases match TRBD2. Germline V gene lookup returns CDR1 DFQATT and CDR2 SNEGSKA (reference sequence). V lost 6 bases and J lost 5; bases outside the gene matches: 17. The CDR3 loop spans 16 amino acids. For the CDR3, the DNA is TGCAGTGCCCCGGGAGCGGGGGCATACCCAGGGGAGACCCAGTACTTC. Translated, it gives CSAPGAGAYPGETQYF.

This clonotype was counted only a few times. The rearrangement links TRBV7-9 to TRBJ2-1; 10 bases map to TRBD2. Looked up from germline, CDR1 is SEHNR and CDR2 is FQNEAQ (reference sequence). The CDR3 runs 15 residues. V trimming: 2 bases; J trimming: 8 bases; junction bases outside the gene matches: 6. The CDR3 protein is CASSLNLAGAHEQFF. DNA of the CDR3: TGTGCCAGCAGCTTAAATCTAGCGGGAGCCCATGAGCAGTTCTTC.

In its sample, this clonotype was seen a few times. J is TRBJ1-2 and V is TRBV29-1, with TRBD1 identical over 12 bases. The CDR3 totals 13 residues. Germline CDR1 SQVTM, CDR2 ANQGSEA. The V segment lost 6 bases and the J segment 8 bases; nucleotides outside the gene matches: 7. CDR3 sequence: CSVLGQGAGGYTF. In DNA, the CDR3 is TGCAGCGTACTGGGACAGGGGGCCGGCGGCTACACCTTC.

J is TRBJ1-2 and V is TRBV6-1, with D perhaps TRBD1 (5 bases). CDR1 is MNHNS, CDR2 SASEGT, per germline. The V end lost 4 bases, the J end lost 4 bases, and 19 bases lay between the germline ends. CDR3 length: 16 amino acids. The CDR3 loop is CASSVPTEPQAYGYTF. For the CDR3, the DNA is TGTGCCAGCAGTGTCCCGACAGAGCCTCAGGCCTATGGCTACACCTTC.

This clonotype was seen a few times. CDR3 loop: CASSYSTSGLHNEQFF. The CDR3 DNA sequence: TGTGCCAGCAGTTATTCCACTAGCGGGCTTCACAATGAGCAGTTCTTC. This chain uses TRBV6-2 or TRBV6-3 with TRBJ2-1; TRBD2 matches at 9 bases. The V gene end was trimmed by 3 bases and the J gene end by 5 bases; junction bases not matched to a gene: 8. The CDR3 loop spans 16 amino acids. Germline V lookup: CDR1 MNHEY, CDR2 SVGEGT.

The sample holds many counts of this clonotype. The chain couples TRBV4-3 to TRBJ1-2; no definite D call. This CDR3 spans 16 amino acids. Germline CDR1 reads LGHNA; CDR2 reads YSLEER. V lost 1 base and J 8 bases, leaving 20 bases between the germline ends. The CDR3 loop is CASSQAAGLTYMGYTF. The CDR3 DNA sequence: TGCGCCAGCAGCCAAGCCGCCGGATTGACCTATATGGGCTACACCTTC.

In this sample, this clonotype turned up many times. This chain links TRBV29-1 with TRBJ2-7; 11 positions agree with TRBD2. This CDR3 region has 15 residues. Germline CDR1 reads SQVTM; CDR2 reads ANQGSEA. V lost 2 bases to trimming and J lost 2 bases; unmatched junction nucleotides: 5. CDR3 in amino acids: CSVELAGGPPYEQYF. CDR3 DNA sequence: TGCAGCGTTGAATTAGCGGGAGGGCCGCCCTACGAGCAGTACTTC.

This clonotype came up a few times. The chain recombines TRBV7-9 with TRBJ2-2, with 9 bases lining up with TRBD1. Germline trimming cut 5 bases from V and 7 bases from J; bases unmatched to any gene: 8. This CDR3 is built from 15 residues. Germline loops: CDR1 SEHNR, CDR2 FQNEAQ (reference sequence). CDR3 residues: CASSPRTGAGGELFF. The CDR3 DNA is TGTGCCAGCAGCCCACGGACAGGGGCGGGCGGGGAGCTGTTTTTT.

Concerning this clonotype itself: This may stem from a read error, because a much larger clone lies one nucleotide away. The chain carries TRBV3-1 and TRBJ2-4, with D possibly being TRBD2 (5 bases). CDR3 size: 14 residues. The germline V and J ends were trimmed by 3 bases and 7 bases, with 13 bases remaining between them. The germline gives CDR1 LGHDT, CDR2 YNNKEL (reference sequence). The CDR3 coding sequence is TGTGCCAGCAGCCAGCTTCGGGCGGGTAACATTCAGTACTTC. Residues: CASSQLRAGNIQYF.

The J gene is TRBJ2-3, the V gene TRBV2; 8 nucleotides match TRBD2. This CDR3 is 14 amino acids long. Germline CDR1 SNHLY, CDR2 FYNNEI. J was trimmed by 4 bases and V by 6 bases; bases with no gene match: 6. The CDR3: CASRGLGYPDTQYF. The CDR3 DNA reads as TGTGCCAGCAGGGGACTAGGATACCCAGATACGCAGTATTTT.

In this sample, this clonotype turned up once. The rearrangement uses TRBV29-1 and TRBJ2-3; D possibly matches TRBD1 or TRBD2 (5 bases each). The CDR3 contains 11 residues. Germline CDR1 reads SQVTM; CDR2 reads ANQGSEA. V lost 8 bases and J 5 bases, leaving 11 bases between the germline ends. DNA of the CDR3: TGCAGCTCTGGGGGTCGAGATACGCAGTATTTT. Translation gives CSSGGRDTQYF.

This clonotype was counted many times. The chain is built from TRBV5-1 and TRBJ2-2; D is unclear. CDR3 length equals 15 residues. From germline, CDR1 is SGHRS and CDR2 YFSETQ. V gave up 0 bases and J gave up 7 bases, with 13 bases separating them. The CDR3 here is CASSLVSNNFGELFF. In DNA form, the CDR3 reads TGCGCCAGCAGCTTGGTTTCTAACAACTTCGGGGAGCTGTTTTTT.

This clonotype was counted between two and nine times. The V gene is TRBV7-9, the J gene TRBJ2-1, with 7 bases fitting TRBD1. The V gene end was trimmed by 5 bases and the J gene end by 6 bases; junction bases not matched to a gene: 13. CDR3 length equals 16 residues. Germline loops: CDR1 SEHNR, CDR2 FQNEAQ (reference sequence). CDR3: CASSPRQGMQGNEQFF. CDR3 in DNA: TGTGCCAGCAGCCCTAGACAGGGAATGCAAGGCAATGAGCAGTTCTTC.

This clonotype was seen at least ten times. The chain uses TRBV27 and TRBJ1-5; tentatively, D is TRBD1 (5 bases). Between the trimmed V and J ends, which lost 0 bases and 1 base, there was a span of 7 bases. This CDR3 has 15 residues. Germline V gene lookup returns CDR1 MNHEY and CDR2 SMNVEV (reference sequence). The CDR3 sequence: CASSLSRDSNQPQHF. The CDR3 DNA reads TGTGCCAGCAGTTTATCGCGGGACAGCAATCAGCCCCAGCATTTT.

CDR3 residues: CASSQDHSGTVSYEQYF. Here the CDR3 DNA reads TGCGCCAGCAGCCAAGATCATAGCGGGACAGTGTCCTACGAGCAGTACTTC. The rearrangement links TRBV4-3 to TRBJ2-7, with D possibly TRBD2 on 8 matching bases. The CDR3 totals 17 residues. Germline V lookup: CDR1 LGHNA, CDR2 YSLEER. V shed 0 bases and J shed 1 base, with 16 bases lying between them.

The sample holds many counts of this clonotype. The chain combines TRBV4-1 with TRBJ2-7, with D perhaps given as TRBD1 or TRBD2 (5 bases each). Germline lookup yields CDR1 MGHRA and CDR2 YSYEKL. The CDR3 loop spans 14 amino acids. The V and J ends lost 3 bases and 4 bases respectively, with 13 bases between them. DNA of the CDR3: TGCGCCAGCAGCCACCTGGACGGGGCTTACGAGCAGTACTTC. Its protein product is CASSHLDGAYEQYF.

The chain couples TRBV11-2 to TRBJ2-1; 10 nucleotides match TRBD1. This CDR3 comprises 14 residues. The J segment lost 6 bases and the V segment lost 3 bases, leaving 2 bases of the junction unmatched. Germline CDR1 and CDR2: SGHAT and FQNNGV. CDR3 loop: CASSFWDRGNEQFF. The CDR3 DNA reads as TGTGCCAGCAGCTTCTGGGACAGGGGCAATGAGCAGTTCTTC.

This clonotype was seen a handful of times. The genes are TRBV5-5 and TRBJ1-4; no clear D. Trimming took 10 bases from V and 5 from J, leaving 18 bases between them. This CDR3 is built from 14 residues. Germline V gene data show CDR1 as SGHKS and CDR2 as YYEKEE (reference sequence). The CDR3, as DNA: TGTGCCGTACATTGGAGACTGCTGAATGAAAAACTGTTTTTT. Translating it yields CAVHWRLLNEKLFF.